This T cell receptor (beta chain) was sequenced in a study of T cells in Graves' hyperthyroidism and ophthalmopathy. This CDR3 contains 16 residues. After removal of 5 bases from V and 1 base from J, the junction contained 9 bases not matched to a gene. Germline V lookup: CDR1 SGHVS, CDR2 FNYEAQ. This clonotype was seen at least ten times. Amplification targeted TCR beta CDR3 regions from RNA transcripts. First-round RT-PCR with HTBI primers amplified the TCR CDR3 region. TCRdb passed the multiplex PCR reads through MiXCR, listing each CDR3 protein once. This sample has over 700,000 distinct CDR3 sequences, with just over 35% found just once. It was considered stable Graves' hyperthyroidism when ophthalmopathy did not progress within 18 months. PBMCs came from less than 11 ml fresh peripheral blood.

This receptor was taken from a woman in her forties with Graves' hyperthyroidism. V gene TRBV7-6 combines with J gene TRBJ2-7; 9 nucleotides match TRBD1. The sample was blood. CDR3 bases: TGTGCCAGCAGCCACCACGGACAGGGGAGTTCCTACGAGCAGTACTTC. The encoded protein is CASSHHGQGSSYEQYF.